The rows below give T cell receptor beta chains drawn from one sample of a study of CD8 T cells in ankylosing spondylitis. MiXCR, run by TCRdb on the 5' RACE reads, gives a single entry per CDR3 protein. The table shows 250,000 to 350,000 distinct CDR3 sequences, with approximately 8% occurring only once. Sequencing was done on a sample of blood, either unsorted or a sorted T cell fraction (not recorded which). The receptors derive from a male donor with ankylosing spondylitis. Both conserved end residues are part of each CDR3. Fields, in order: D gene, V gene, J gene, clone size, CDR3 DNA, CDR3 protein. A D gene is named only where the DNA matches it firmly. Not every row has a clone size; where given, it reads once, few, many or a size class.

d_call: .
v_call: TRBV3-1
j_call: TRBJ2-2
clone_size: few
cdr3_nt: TGTGCCAGCAGCCAAGACCACGACACCGGGGAGCTGTTTTTT
cdr3_aa: CASSQDHDTGELFF

d_call: .
v_call: TRBV7-6
j_call: TRBJ2-2
clone_size: few
cdr3_nt: TGTGCCAGCAGCTTAGGACAGGGAGGGTGGACCGGGGAGCTGTTTTTT
cdr3_aa: CASSLGQGGWTGELFF

d_call: TRBD2
v_call: TRBV4-3
j_call: TRBJ2-5
clone_size: many
cdr3_nt: TGCGCCAGCAGCAACCGACTAGCGGGGGTCCAAGAGACCCAGTACTTC
cdr3_aa: CASSNRLAGVQETQYF

d_call: TRBD1
v_call: TRBV19
j_call: TRBJ2-7
clone_size: .
cdr3_nt: TGTGCCAGTAGCCGGTCGGGGACAGGGGGCCACGAGCAGTACTTC
cdr3_aa: CASSRSGTGGHEQYF

d_call: .
v_call: TRBV9
j_call: TRBJ2-1
clone_size: .
cdr3_nt: TGTGCCAGCAGCGTATCTCCTTTATACAATGAGCAGTTCTTC
cdr3_aa: CASSVSPLYNEQFF

d_call: .
v_call: TRBV7-9
j_call: TRBJ2-5
clone_size: .
cdr3_nt: TGTGCCAGCAGCTTACCACAGTACCAAGAGACCCAGTACTTC
cdr3_aa: CASSLPQYQETQYF

d_call: .
v_call: TRBV11-3
j_call: TRBJ1-2
clone_size: .
cdr3_nt: TGTGCCAGCAGCTTGGAAAGATATGGCTACACCTTC
cdr3_aa: CASSLERYGYTF

d_call: .
v_call: TRBV4-2
j_call: TRBJ1-4
clone_size: many
cdr3_nt: TGTGCCAGCAGCTCTCCGGGGGGGTCGAAGGAAAAACTGTTTTTT
cdr3_aa: CASSSPGGSKEKLFF

d_call: .
v_call: TRBV28
j_call: TRBJ2-3
clone_size: .
cdr3_nt: TGTGCCAGCAGTCAGACAGGGAGGGATACGCAGTATTTT
cdr3_aa: CASSQTGRDTQYF

d_call: TRBD1
v_call: TRBV12-3/TRBV12-4
j_call: TRBJ1-1
clone_size: few
cdr3_nt: TGTGCCAGCAGTTCTCAGGGGGACACTGAAGCTTTCTTT
cdr3_aa: CASSSQGDTEAFF

d_call: .
v_call: TRBV24-1
j_call: TRBJ2-3
clone_size: .
cdr3_nt: TGTGCCACCAGTGATTTCGGGGGTGGTATCACAGATACGCAGTATTTT
cdr3_aa: CATSDFGGGITDTQYF

d_call: .
v_call: TRBV12-3/TRBV12-4
j_call: TRBJ2-7
clone_size: .
cdr3_nt: TGTGCCAGCACCCCCTCCCCGACTGGCTACGAGCAGTACTTC
cdr3_aa: CASTPSPTGYEQYF

d_call: .
v_call: TRBV5-6
j_call: TRBJ2-7
clone_size: few
cdr3_nt: TGTGCCAGCAGCTTGGATTCGACTAGGCTTTTGTACGAGCAGTACTTC
cdr3_aa: CASSLDSTRLLYEQYF

d_call: .
v_call: TRBV10-3
j_call: TRBJ2-3
clone_size: .
cdr3_nt: TGTGCCATCAGTGGAGCTATGGGCACAGATACGCAGTATTTT
cdr3_aa: CAISGAMGTDTQYF

d_call: .
v_call: TRBV5-1
j_call: TRBJ2-5
clone_size: few
cdr3_nt: TGCGCCAGCAGACAGGGTACCCAAGAGACCCAGTACTTC
cdr3_aa: CASRQGTQETQYF

d_call: TRBD1
v_call: TRBV28
j_call: TRBJ2-3
clone_size: .
cdr3_nt: TGTGCCAGCAGTTTAGGGACAGGAGAGTTGAGTAGCACAGATACGCAGTATTTT
cdr3_aa: CASSLGTGELSSTDTQYF

d_call: .
v_call: TRBV5-1
j_call: TRBJ1-4
clone_size: many
cdr3_nt: TGCGCCAGCAGCGTGACAGGCAGCGCAACTAATGAAAAACTGTTTTTT
cdr3_aa: CASSVTGSATNEKLFF

d_call: .
v_call: TRBV5-1
j_call: TRBJ2-7
clone_size: .
cdr3_nt: TGCGCCAGCAGCAGGGGTACTTACGAGCAGTACTTC
cdr3_aa: CASSRGTYEQYF

d_call: .
v_call: TRBV7-8
j_call: TRBJ2-7
clone_size: few
cdr3_nt: TGTGCCAGCAGCTCCCCAACGAGGGGTGTCTACGAGCAGTACTTC
cdr3_aa: CASSSPTRGVYEQYF

d_call: TRBD2
v_call: TRBV28
j_call: TRBJ2-7
clone_size: many
cdr3_nt: TGTGCCAGCAGTCCATCTAGCGGGAGTACGGTCGAGCAGTACTTC
cdr3_aa: CASSPSSGSTVEQYF

d_call: TRBD2
v_call: TRBV29-1
j_call: TRBJ2-7
clone_size: few
cdr3_nt: TGCAGCGTCGGGTCGAAAAGCGGGACTGGGGAGCAGTACTTC
cdr3_aa: CSVGSKSGTGEQYF

d_call: .
v_call: TRBV20-1
j_call: TRBJ2-2
clone_size: few
cdr3_nt: TGCAGGAGGGTGGGGAACACCGGGGAGCTGTTTTTT
cdr3_aa: CRRVGNTGELFF

d_call: TRBD1
v_call: TRBV9
j_call: TRBJ2-1
clone_size: few
cdr3_nt: TGTGCCAGCAGCGAGACAGGGAAGCAGTTCTTC
cdr3_aa: CASSETGKQFF

d_call: .
v_call: TRBV29-1
j_call: TRBJ2-5
clone_size: many
cdr3_nt: TGCAGCGTCCTAGAAAATCAAGAGACCCAGTACTTC
cdr3_aa: CSVLENQETQYF

d_call: TRBD2
v_call: TRBV7-9
j_call: TRBJ2-7
clone_size: .
cdr3_nt: TGTGCCAGCAGCTTAGTCGGCCGGGGGGGTAAATCCTACGAGCAGTACTTC
cdr3_aa: CASSLVGRGGKSYEQYF

d_call: .
v_call: TRBV29-1
j_call: TRBJ2-3
clone_size: few
cdr3_nt: TGCAGCGTTGAGGTACAGGCCGGCACAGATACGCAGTATTTT
cdr3_aa: CSVEVQAGTDTQYF

d_call: TRBD2
v_call: TRBV18
j_call: TRBJ2-3
clone_size: many
cdr3_nt: TGTGCCAGCTCACCAACTAGCGTTAGCACAGATACGCAGTATTTT
cdr3_aa: CASSPTSVSTDTQYF

d_call: .
v_call: TRBV27
j_call: TRBJ1-2
clone_size: few
cdr3_nt: TGTGCCAGCAGCATCGGGGCAGGGGATGTAAACTATGGCTACACCTTC
cdr3_aa: CASSIGAGDVNYGYTF

d_call: TRBD1
v_call: TRBV5-6
j_call: TRBJ2-1
clone_size: few
cdr3_nt: TGTGCCAGCACTCGCCCGGGACAGGGCGATGAGCAGTTCTTC
cdr3_aa: CASTRPGQGDEQFF

d_call: .
v_call: TRBV12-3/TRBV12-4
j_call: TRBJ1-1
clone_size: many
cdr3_nt: TGTGCCAGCAGCTGGCAGGGGCCGAACACTGAAGCTTTCTTT
cdr3_aa: CASSWQGPNTEAFF

d_call: .
v_call: TRBV28
j_call: TRBJ1-4
clone_size: many
cdr3_nt: TGTGCCAGCAGTTTGTTGGGACGGGGTCGGGAAAAACTGTTTTTT
cdr3_aa: CASSLLGRGREKLFF

d_call: TRBD2
v_call: TRBV5-6
j_call: TRBJ2-3
clone_size: few
cdr3_nt: TGTGCCAGCAGCATACAGGGGACTAGCGGTAGCACAGATACGCAGTATTTT
cdr3_aa: CASSIQGTSGSTDTQYF

d_call: .
v_call: TRBV3-1
j_call: TRBJ1-5
clone_size: many
cdr3_nt: TGTGCCAGCAGCCAAGACAGGGGACAGCCCCAGCATTTT
cdr3_aa: CASSQDRGQPQHF

d_call: TRBD2
v_call: TRBV10-1
j_call: TRBJ2-1
clone_size: few
cdr3_nt: TGCGCCAGCAGTCCCCTGGGTAGCGGGAGTAATGAGCAGTTCTTC
cdr3_aa: CASSPLGSGSNEQFF

d_call: .
v_call: TRBV5-4
j_call: TRBJ2-7
clone_size: few
cdr3_nt: TGTGCCAGCAGCTTGGTCCTAACTGGGGGGAGCTCTCCCTCATTCGAGCAGTACTTC
cdr3_aa: CASSLVLTGGSSPSFEQYF